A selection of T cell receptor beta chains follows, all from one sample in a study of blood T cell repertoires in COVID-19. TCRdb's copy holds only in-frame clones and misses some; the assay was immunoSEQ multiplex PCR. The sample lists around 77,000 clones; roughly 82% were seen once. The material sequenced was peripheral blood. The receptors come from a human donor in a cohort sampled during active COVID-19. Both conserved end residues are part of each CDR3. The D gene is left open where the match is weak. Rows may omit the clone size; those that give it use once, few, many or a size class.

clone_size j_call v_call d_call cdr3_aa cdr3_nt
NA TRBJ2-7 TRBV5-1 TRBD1 CASSSNIVGTGYEQYF TGCGCCAGCAGCTCAAATATAGTAGGGACAGGCTACGAGCAGTACTTC
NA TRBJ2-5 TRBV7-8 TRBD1 CASSQGANRGETQYF TGTGCCAGCAGCCAAGGGGCGAACAGGGGAGAGACCCAGTACTTC
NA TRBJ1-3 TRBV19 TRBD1 CATRKQGAAGNTIYF TGTGCCACGAGGAAACAGGGGGCTGCTGGAAACACCATATATTTT
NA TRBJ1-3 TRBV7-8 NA CASSLQTGSGGNTIYF TGTGCCAGCAGCTTGCAAACAGGGTCAGGTGGAAACACCATATATTTT
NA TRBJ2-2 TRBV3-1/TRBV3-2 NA CASSQGRTAGELFF TGTGCCAGCAGCCAAGGGAGGACAGCCGGGGAGCTGTTTTTT
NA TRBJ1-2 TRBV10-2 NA CASSESGGWGYTF TGCGCCAGCAGTGAGTCGGGGGGATGGGGCTACACCTTC
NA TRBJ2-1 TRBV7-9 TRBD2 CASRGERGTNEQFF TGTGCCAGCAGAGGGGAGCGGGGGACAAATGAGCAGTTCTTC
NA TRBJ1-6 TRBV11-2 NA CASSPLDSPLHF TGTGCCAGCAGCCCCCTTGATTCACCCCTCCACTTT
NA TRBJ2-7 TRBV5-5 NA CASSLRAERYEQYF TGTGCCAGCAGCTTGCGTGCAGAACGTTACGAGCAGTACTTC
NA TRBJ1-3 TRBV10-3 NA CAISELGSGNTIYF TGTGCCATCAGTGAGCTGGGCTCAGGAAACACCATATATTTT
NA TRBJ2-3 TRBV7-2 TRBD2 CASSPSRGGRDTQYF TGTGCCAGCAGCCCTAGCCGGGGAGGGAGAGATACGCAGTATTTT
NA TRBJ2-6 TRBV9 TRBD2 CARRGGEARSGANVLTF TGTGCCCGCCGGGGGGGGGAGGCCCGCTCTGGGGCCAACGTCCTGACTTTC
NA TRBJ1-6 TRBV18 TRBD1 CASSPATGYDSPLHF TGTGCCAGCTCACCAGCGACAGGGTACGATTCACCCCTCCACTTT
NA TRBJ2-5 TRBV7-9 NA CASSLDVGQETQYF TGTGCCAGCAGCTTAGACGTCGGTCAAGAGACCCAGTACTTC
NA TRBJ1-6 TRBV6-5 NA CASSSRQSHSPLHF TGTGCCAGCAGTTCCAGACAGTCCCACTCACCCCTCCACTTT
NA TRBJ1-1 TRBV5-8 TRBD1 CASSRDSEAFF TGTGCCAGCAGCCGGGACAGTGAAGCTTTCTTT
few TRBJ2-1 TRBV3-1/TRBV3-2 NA CASSVGAGGNEQFF TGTGCCAGCAGTGTTGGGGCCGGCGGCAATGAGCAGTTCTTC
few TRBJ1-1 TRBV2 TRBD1 CASRGTEGTEAFF TGTGCCAGCAGAGGGACAGAAGGAACTGAAGCTTTCTTT
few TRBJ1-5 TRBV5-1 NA CASSLAGSSYQPQHF TGCGCCAGCAGCTTGGCCGGGTCCTCATATCAGCCCCAGCATTTT
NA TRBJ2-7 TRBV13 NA CASSPGTDSPSSYEQYF TGTGCCAGCAGCCCTGGGACGGACAGTCCTAGCTCCTACGAGCAGTACTTC
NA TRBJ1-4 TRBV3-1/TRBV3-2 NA CASSPHAGNEKLFF TGTGCCAGCAGCCCCCATGCAGGGAATGAAAAACTGTTTTTT
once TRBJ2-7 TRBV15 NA CATSRPGNSPSYEQYF TGTGCCACCAGCAGACCTGGCAACAGCCCCTCCTACGAGCAGTACTTC
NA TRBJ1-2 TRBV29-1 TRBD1 CSVGEAGGDYGYTF TGCAGCGTCGGGGAGGCAGGGGGCGACTATGGCTACACCTTC
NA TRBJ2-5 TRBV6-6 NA CASSYSGDGTQYF TGTGCCAGCAGTTACAGCGGCGACGGGACCCAGTACTTC
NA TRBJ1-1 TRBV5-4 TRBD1 CASSLAGGSTEAFF TGTGCCAGCAGCTTGGCAGGGGGGAGCACTGAAGCTTTCTTT
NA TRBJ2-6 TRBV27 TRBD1 CASQGTGVTGANVLTF TGTGCCAGCCAAGGGACAGGGGTCACTGGGGCCAACGTCCTGACTTTC
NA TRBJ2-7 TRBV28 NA CASRDRTEQYF TGTGCCAGCAGAGACAGGACCGAGCAGTACTTC
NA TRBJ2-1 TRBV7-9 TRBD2 CASSPWTSGLDEQFF TGTGCCAGCAGCCCCTGGACTAGCGGGCTGGATGAGCAGTTCTTC
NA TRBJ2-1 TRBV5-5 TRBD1 CASSWGQGASNEQFF TGTGCCAGCAGCTGGGGACAGGGGGCGTCGAATGAGCAGTTCTTC
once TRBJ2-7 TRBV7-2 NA CASSPGGGGGYEQYF TGTGCCAGCAGCCCCGGTGGGGGAGGGGGCTACGAGCAGTACTTC
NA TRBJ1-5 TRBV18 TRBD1 CASSPDRAVTQHF TGTGCCAGCTCCCCTGACAGGGCCGTGACCCAGCATTTT
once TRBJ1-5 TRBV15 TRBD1 CATSRGGTGTVGPQHF TGTGCCACCAGCAGAGGCGGAACCGGGACAGTAGGTCCCCAGCATTTT
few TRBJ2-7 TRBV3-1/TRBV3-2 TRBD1 CASSPPRDSFTYEQYF TGTGCCAGCAGCCCCCCGAGGGACAGTTTTACCTACGAGCAGTACTTC
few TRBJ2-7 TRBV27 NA CASSGSAGAYEQYF TGTGCCAGCAGTGGGTCGGCAGGGGCCTACGAGCAGTACTTC
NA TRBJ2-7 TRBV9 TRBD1 CASSRGQGSNEQYF TGTGCCAGCAGCAGGGGACAGGGTTCAAATGAGCAGTACTTC
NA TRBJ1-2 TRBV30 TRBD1 CAWSVDRLSGYTF TGTGCCTGGAGTGTGGACAGGCTCTCTGGCTACACCTTC